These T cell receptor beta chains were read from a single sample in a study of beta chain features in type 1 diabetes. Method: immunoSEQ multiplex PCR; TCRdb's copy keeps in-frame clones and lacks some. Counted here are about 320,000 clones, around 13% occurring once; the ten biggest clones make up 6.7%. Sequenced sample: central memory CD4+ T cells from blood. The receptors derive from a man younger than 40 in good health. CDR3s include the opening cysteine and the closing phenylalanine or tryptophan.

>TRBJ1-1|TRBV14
CASSPRTGGKVTEAFF
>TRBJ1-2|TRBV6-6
CAISKDSNYGYTF
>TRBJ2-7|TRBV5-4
CASSQGVGLVNEQYF
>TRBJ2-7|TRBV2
CASDSNRGYEQYF
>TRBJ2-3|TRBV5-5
CASSRTLTDTQYF
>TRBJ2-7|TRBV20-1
CSAGESYEQYF
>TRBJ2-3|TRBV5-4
CASSQGRGGSGDTQYF
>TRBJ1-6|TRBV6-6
CASRAANRLSPLHF
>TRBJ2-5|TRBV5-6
CASTIGDRMKRGQYF
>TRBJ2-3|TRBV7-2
CASSQGVVTDTQYF
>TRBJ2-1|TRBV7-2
CASTPRGGRGEQFF
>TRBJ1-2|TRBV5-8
CASSLGDGFYGYTF
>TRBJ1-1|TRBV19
CASSLTDGYTEAFF
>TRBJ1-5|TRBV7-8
CASSRHSSNQPQHF
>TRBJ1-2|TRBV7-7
CAVGDRGRGYTF
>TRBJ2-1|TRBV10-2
CASSRIVTDNNEQFF
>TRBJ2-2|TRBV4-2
CASSPTPRLAGGSGELFF
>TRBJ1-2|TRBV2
CASSGQGWDGYTF
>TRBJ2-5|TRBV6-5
CASRVGEETQYF
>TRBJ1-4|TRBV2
CASSEEGRELF
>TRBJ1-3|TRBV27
CASSLGGLAGNTIYF
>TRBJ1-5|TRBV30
CAWSLGYSNQPQHF
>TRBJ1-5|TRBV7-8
CASSHPRPGQPQHF
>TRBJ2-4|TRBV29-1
CSVDGARGNIQYF
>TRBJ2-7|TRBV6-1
CASNREGTYEQYF
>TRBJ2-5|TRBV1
CTSSPETSLEAETQYF
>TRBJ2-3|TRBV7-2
CASSLGGRSTDTQYF
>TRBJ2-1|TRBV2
CASSETSGLDNEQFF
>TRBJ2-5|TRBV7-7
CASSSQPRETQYF
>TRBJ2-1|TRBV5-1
CASSLSWDVSYNEQFF
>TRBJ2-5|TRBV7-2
CASSGGTDPAETQYF
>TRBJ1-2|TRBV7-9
CASSQMTGNYGYTF
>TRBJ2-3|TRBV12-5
CASGADSDTQYF
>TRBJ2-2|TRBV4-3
CASSQGLALNTGELFF
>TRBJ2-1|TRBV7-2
CASSLDRLVYNEQFF
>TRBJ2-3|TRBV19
CASGYGSTDTQYF
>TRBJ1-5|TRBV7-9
CASSLVGSNQPQHF
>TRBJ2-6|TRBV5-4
CASSQFHTGTGANVLTF
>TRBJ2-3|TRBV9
CASSPRYRGDTQYF
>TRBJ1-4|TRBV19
CASAEVGRTNEKLFF
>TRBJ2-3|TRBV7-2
CASSRLAGIDTQYF
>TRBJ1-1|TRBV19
CASRTGANTEAFF
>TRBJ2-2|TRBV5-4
CASSGKDRGNTGELFF
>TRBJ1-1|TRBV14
CASSQDFVNTEAFF
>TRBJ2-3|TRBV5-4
CASSTGETRSTDTQYF
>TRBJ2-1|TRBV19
CASSMGTGTAQFF
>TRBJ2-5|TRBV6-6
CASIVGKSQETQYF
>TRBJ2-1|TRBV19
CASKPRLGRGVKENLAGYNEQFF
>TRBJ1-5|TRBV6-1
CASSSAGNQPQHF
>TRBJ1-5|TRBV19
CASQQWGTEQPQHF
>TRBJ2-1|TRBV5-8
CASSVGAYNEQFF
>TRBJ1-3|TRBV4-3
CASSQVSPTGNTIYF
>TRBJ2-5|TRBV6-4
CASSDGLGPQETQYF
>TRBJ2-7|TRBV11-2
CASSLSRRGLAAYEQYF
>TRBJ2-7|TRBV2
CASLAGHEGYEQYF
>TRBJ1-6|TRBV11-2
CASSQDRGRSPLHF
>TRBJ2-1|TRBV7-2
CASSQDRARYNEQFF
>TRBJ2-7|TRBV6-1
CASSLAAEQYF
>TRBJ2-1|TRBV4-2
CASSQDTRNGNEQFF